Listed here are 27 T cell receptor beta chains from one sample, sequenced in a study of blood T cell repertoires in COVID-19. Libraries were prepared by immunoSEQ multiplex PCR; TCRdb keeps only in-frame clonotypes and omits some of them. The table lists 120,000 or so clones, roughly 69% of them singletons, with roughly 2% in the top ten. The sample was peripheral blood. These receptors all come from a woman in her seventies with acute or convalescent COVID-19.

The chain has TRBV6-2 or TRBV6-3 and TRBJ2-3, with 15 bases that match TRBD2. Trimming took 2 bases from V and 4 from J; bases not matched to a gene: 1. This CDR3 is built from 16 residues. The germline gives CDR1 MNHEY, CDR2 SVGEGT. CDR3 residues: CASSYGTSGGSDTQYF. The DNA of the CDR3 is TGTGCCAGCAGTTACGGGACTAGCGGGGGGTCAGATACGCAGTATTTT.

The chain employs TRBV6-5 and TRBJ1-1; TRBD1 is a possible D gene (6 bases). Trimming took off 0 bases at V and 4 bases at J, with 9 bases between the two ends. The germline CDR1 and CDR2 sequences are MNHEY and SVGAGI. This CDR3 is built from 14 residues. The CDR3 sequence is CASSYSRGGTEAFF. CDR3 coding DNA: TGTGCCAGCAGTTACTCAAGAGGGGGCACTGAAGCTTTCTTT.

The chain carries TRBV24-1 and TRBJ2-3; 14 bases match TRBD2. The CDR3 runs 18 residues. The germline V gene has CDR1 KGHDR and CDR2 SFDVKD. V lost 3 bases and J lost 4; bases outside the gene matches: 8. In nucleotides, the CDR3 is TGTGCCACCAGTGATCAGCGGACTAGCGGGAGGTTCGCAGATACGCAGTATTTT. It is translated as CATSDQRTSGRFADTQYF.

The CDR3 region is CASSAGNTGELFF. The CDR3 DNA is TGTGCCAGCAGTGCAGGGAACACCGGGGAGCTGTTTTTT. This chain connects TRBV7-2 to TRBJ2-2, with no clear D. V was pared by 6 bases and J by 1 base, with 6 bases between. The CDR3 length is 13 residues. Germline values: CDR1 SGHTA, CDR2 FQGNSA.

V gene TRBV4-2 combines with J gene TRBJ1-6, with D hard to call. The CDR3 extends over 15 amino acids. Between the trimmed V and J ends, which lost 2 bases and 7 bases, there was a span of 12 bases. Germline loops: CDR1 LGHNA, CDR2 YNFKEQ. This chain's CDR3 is CASSQLPGSNSPLHF. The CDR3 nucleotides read TGTGCCAGCAGCCAATTACCGGGATCGAATTCACCCCTCCACTTT.

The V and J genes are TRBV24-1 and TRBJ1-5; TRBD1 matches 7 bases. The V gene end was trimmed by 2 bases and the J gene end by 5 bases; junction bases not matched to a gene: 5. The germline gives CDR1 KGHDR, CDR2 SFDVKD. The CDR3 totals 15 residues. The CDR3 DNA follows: TGTGCCACCAGTGATTCCCTCGGGACAGATCAGCCCCAGCATTTT. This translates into CATSDSLGTDQPQHF.

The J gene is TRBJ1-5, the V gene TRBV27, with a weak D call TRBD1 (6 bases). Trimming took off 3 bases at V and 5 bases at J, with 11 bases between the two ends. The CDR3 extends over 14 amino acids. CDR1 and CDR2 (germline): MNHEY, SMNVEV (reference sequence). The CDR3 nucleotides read TGTGCCAGCAGTTTCTCGGCAGGGGATCAGCCCCAGCATTTT. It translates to CASSFSAGDQPQHF.

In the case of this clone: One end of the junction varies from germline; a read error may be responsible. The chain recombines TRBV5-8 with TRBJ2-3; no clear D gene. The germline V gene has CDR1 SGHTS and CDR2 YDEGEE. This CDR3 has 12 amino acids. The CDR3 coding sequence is TGTGCCAGCAGCTTGCTCACATATACGCAGTATTTT. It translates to CASSLLTYTQYF.

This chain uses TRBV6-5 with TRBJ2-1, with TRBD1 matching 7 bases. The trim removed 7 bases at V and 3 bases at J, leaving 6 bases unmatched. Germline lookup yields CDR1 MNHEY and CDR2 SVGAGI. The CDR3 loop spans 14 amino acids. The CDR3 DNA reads TGTGCCAGCACCAGGGACAGACTCTACAATGAGCAGTTCTTC. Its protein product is CASTRDRLYNEQFF.

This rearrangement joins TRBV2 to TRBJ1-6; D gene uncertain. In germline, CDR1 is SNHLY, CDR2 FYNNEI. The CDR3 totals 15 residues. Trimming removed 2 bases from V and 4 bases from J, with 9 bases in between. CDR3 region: CASSEMSGYNSPLHF. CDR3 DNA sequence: TGTGCCAGCAGTGAAATGAGTGGTTATAATTCACCCCTCCACTTT.

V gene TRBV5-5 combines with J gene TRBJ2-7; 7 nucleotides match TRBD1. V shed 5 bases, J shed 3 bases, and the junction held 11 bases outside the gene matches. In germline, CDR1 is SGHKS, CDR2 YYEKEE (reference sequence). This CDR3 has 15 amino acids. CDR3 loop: CASRLSGTAHYEQYF. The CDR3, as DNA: TGTGCCAGCAGGTTATCCGGGACAGCTCACTACGAGCAGTACTTC.

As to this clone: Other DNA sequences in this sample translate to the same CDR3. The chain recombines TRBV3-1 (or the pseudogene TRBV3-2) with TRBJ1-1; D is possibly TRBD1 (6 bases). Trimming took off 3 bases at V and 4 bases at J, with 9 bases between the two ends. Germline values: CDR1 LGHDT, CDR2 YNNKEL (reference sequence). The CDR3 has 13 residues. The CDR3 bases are TGTGCCAGCAGCCAGGGGGCCGGCACTGAAGCTTTCTTT. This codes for CASSQGAGTEAFF.

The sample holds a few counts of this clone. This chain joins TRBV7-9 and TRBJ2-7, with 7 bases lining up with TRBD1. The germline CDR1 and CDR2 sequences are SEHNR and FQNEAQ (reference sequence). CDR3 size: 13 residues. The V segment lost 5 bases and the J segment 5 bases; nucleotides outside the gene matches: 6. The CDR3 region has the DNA TGTGCCAGCAGCGTAGAGACAGGGAACGAGCAGTACTTC. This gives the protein CASSVETGNEQYF.

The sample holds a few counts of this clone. CDR3 coding DNA: TGTGCCAGTCGGGCCGGACTAGAGTTAGGAGAGCAGTACTTC. Its translation: CASRAGLELGEQYF. The chain combines TRBV19 with TRBJ2-7; 7 bases match TRBD2. Trimming removed 8 bases from V and 7 bases from J; junction bases left unmatched: 14. Germline lookup yields CDR1 LNHDA and CDR2 SQIVND (reference sequence). The CDR3 runs 14 residues.

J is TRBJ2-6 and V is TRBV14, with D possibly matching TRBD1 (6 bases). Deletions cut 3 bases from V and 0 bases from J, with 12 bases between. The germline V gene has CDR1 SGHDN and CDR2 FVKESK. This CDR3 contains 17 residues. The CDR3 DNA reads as TGTGCCAGCAGCCAGGTTACAGGGATCTCTGGGGCCAACGTCCTGACTTTC. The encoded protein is CASSQVTGISGANVLTF.

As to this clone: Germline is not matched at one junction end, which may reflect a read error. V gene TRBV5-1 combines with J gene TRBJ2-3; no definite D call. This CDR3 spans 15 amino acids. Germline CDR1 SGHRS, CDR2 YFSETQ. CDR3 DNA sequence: TGCGCCAGCACCTTGGATGTGTCTAGCACAGATACGCAGTATTTT. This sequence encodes CASTLDVSSTDTQYF.

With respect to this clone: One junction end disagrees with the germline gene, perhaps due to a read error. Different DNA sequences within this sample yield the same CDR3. The CDR3 here is CASSYSRRGGPDTQYF. The CDR3 region has the DNA TGTGCCAGCAGCTACTCGAGGAGGGGGGGCCCTGATACGCAGTATTTT. The genes are TRBV6-6 and TRBJ2-3; possible D gene TRBD2, 7 bases. Per germline, CDR1 MNHNY and CDR2 SVGAGI (reference sequence). The CDR3 covers 16 residues.

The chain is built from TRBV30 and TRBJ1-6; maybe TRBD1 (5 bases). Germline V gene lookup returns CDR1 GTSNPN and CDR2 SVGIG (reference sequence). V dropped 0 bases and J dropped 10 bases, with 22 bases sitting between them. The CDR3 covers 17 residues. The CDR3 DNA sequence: TGTGCCTGGAGTGTAGGGGTCCGCGCCAGATCAGAGTCACCCCTCCACTTT. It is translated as CAWSVGVRARSESPLHF.

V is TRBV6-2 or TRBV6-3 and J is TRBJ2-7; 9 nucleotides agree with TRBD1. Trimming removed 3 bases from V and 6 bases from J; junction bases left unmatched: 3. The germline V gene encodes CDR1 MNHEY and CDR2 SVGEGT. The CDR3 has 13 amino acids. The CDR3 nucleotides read TGTGCCAGCAGTTATGGGACAGGGCTCGAGCAGTACTTC. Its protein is CASSYGTGLEQYF.

Written as DNA, the CDR3 is TGTGCCAGCAGTGGACAGACAGGGTTTCTTAGGACTAATGAAAAACTGTTTTTT. Translating gives CASSGQTGFLRTNEKLFF. The V gene is TRBV6-1, the J gene TRBJ1-4; 7 bases match TRBD1. Trimming at V came to 4 bases and at J to 2 bases, leaving 13 bases not matched to a gene. The CDR3 sequence is 18 residues long. The V gene's germline CDR1 is MNHNS and CDR2 SASEGT.

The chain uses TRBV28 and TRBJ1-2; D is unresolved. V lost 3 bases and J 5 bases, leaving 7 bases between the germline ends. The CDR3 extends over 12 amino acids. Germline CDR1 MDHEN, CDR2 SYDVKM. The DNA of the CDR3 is TGTGCCAGCAGTTTGTTAGAGTATGGCTACACCTTC. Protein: CASSLLEYGYTF.

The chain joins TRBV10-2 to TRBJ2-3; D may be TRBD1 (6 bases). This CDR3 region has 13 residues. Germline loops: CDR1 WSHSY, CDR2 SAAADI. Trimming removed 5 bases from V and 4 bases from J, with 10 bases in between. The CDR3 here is CASSIQGPDTQYF. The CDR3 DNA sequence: TGCGCCAGCAGTATACAGGGCCCAGATACGCAGTATTTT.

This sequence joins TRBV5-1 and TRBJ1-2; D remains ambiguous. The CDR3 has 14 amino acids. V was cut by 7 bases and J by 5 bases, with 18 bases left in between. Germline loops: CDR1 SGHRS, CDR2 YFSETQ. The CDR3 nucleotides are TGCGCCAGCGCCGGTGGGCAAGGCTTATATGGCTACACCTTC. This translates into CASAGGQGLYGYTF.

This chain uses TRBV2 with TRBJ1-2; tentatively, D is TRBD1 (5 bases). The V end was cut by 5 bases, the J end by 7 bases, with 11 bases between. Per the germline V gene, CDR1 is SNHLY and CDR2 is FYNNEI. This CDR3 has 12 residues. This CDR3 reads CASSWQGPGYTF. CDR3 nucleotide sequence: TGTGCCAGCAGTTGGCAGGGTCCTGGCTACACCTTC.

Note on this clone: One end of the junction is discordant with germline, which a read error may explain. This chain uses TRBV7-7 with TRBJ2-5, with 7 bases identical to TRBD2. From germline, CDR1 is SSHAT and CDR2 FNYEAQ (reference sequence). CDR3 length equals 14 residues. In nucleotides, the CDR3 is TGTGCTAGCAGCTTCTACACGGGAGGAGAGACCCAGTACTTC. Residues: CASSFYTGGETQYF.

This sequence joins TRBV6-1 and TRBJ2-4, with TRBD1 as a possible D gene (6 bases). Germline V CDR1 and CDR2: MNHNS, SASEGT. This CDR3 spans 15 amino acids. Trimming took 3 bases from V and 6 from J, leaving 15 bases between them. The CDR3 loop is CASSEGAHTGNIQYF. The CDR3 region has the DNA TGTGCCAGCAGTGAGGGGGCTCATACGGGAAACATTCAGTACTTC.

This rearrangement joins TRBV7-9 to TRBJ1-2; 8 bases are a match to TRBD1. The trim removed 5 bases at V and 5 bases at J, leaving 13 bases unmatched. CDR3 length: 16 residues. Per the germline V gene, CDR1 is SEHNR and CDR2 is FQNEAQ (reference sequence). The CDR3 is CASSPATGEPLYGYTF. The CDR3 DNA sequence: TGTGCCAGCAGCCCTGCGACAGGGGAGCCTCTTTATGGCTACACCTTC.